One and the same sample provided the 14 T cell receptor beta chains below, sequenced in a study of blood T cell repertoires in COVID-19. TCRdb keeps only in-frame clones here, not all; method: immunoSEQ multiplex PCR. This sample has over 250,000 clones, with approximately 85% found just once. The sample was peripheral blood. These receptors came from a human donor in a cohort sampled during active COVID-19.

This chain uses TRBV19 with TRBJ2-2; D not resolved. The CDR3 is made up of 14 amino acids. CDR1 and CDR2 from the germline V gene are LNHDA and SQIVND (reference sequence). Trimming cost V 3 bases and J 2 bases, with 7 bases left between them. The CDR3 is CASSIPLNTGELFF. The CDR3 coding sequence is TGTGCCAGTAGTATCCCACTAAACACCGGGGAGCTGTTTTTT.

This clone has a single count. V usage is TRBV6-2 or TRBV6-3 and J usage is TRBJ2-2; possibly TRBD2 for D (6 bases). V dropped 10 bases and J dropped 2 bases, with 20 bases sitting between them. Germline loops: CDR1 MNHEY, CDR2 SVGEGT. The CDR3 has 16 residues. CDR3 DNA sequence: TGTGCCACCACCCCGGGACTCACAATTAACACCGGGGAGCTGTTTTTT. This encodes CATTPGLTINTGELFF.

The gene calls are TRBV4-2 and TRBJ2-7; D is uncertain. There are 14 residues in the CDR3. Germline CDR1 is LGHNA and CDR2 is YNFKEQ. Trimming stripped 0 bases from V and 3 bases from J, with 9 bases between. The CDR3 bases are TGTGCCAGCAGCCAAGATGTGTCAGACTACGAGCAGTACTTC. Protein sequence: CASSQDVSDYEQYF.

This clone was observed once. The chain combines TRBV18 with TRBJ2-2, with D perhaps matching TRBD2 (5 bases). Trimming pared 3 bases from V and 6 bases from J, leaving 8 bases between. CDR1 is KGHSH and CDR2 is LQKENI in the germline V gene. CDR3 size: 13 residues. The DNA of the CDR3 is TGTGCCAGCTCACCGAGAGGGTCCGGGGAGCTGTTTTTT. Residues: CASSPRGSGELFF.

This chain uses TRBV18 with TRBJ2-1; TRBD2 agrees at 16 bases. Unmatched junction bases numbered 6, after V lost 0 bases and J lost 7 bases. The CDR3 consists of 18 residues. Germline V gene lookup returns CDR1 KGHSH and CDR2 LQKENI. CDR3 protein: CASSPPGLAGGGWNEQFF. The CDR3 coding sequence is TGTGCCAGCTCACCACCGGGACTAGCGGGAGGGGGATGGAATGAGCAGTTCTTC.

The chain combines TRBV15 with TRBJ2-1, with TRBD1 as a possible D gene (7 bases). Looked up from germline, CDR1 is LNHNV and CDR2 is YYDKDF (reference sequence). This CDR3 region has 12 residues. Deletions cut 6 bases from V and 10 bases from J, with 13 bases between. CDR3 sequence (DNA): TGTGCCACCAGTCCAGGGGGGATAGAGCAGTTCTTC. This encodes CATSPGGIEQFF.

V gene TRBV28 combines with J gene TRBJ1-5, with a possible D match to TRBD1 (5 bases). V lost 3 bases and J 4 bases, leaving 10 bases between the germline ends. CDR1 and CDR2 (germline): MDHEN, SYDVKM. The CDR3 extends over 14 amino acids. CDR3 amino acids: CASSFGGTNQPQHF. The CDR3 DNA follows: TGTGCCAGCAGTTTCGGGGGGACTAATCAGCCCCAGCATTTT.

The chain combines TRBV18 with TRBJ1-2; weak D call: TRBD1 (6 bases). CDR3 length: 14 residues. Germline V gives CDR1 KGHSH, CDR2 LQKENI. Trimming pared 8 bases from V and 1 base from J, leaving 14 bases between. In DNA, the CDR3 is TGTGCCAGCAAGGCAGGGGTCCGTAACTATGGCTACACCTTC. This encodes CASKAGVRNYGYTF.

The CDR3 loop is CASSLVAGRGVQPQHF. CDR3 DNA: TGTGCCAGCAGCTTAGTGGCAGGGAGGGGCGTCCAGCCCCAGCATTTT. The chain has TRBV11-3 and TRBJ1-5; D perhaps matches TRBD1 (5 bases). The CDR3 extends over 16 amino acids. V was pared by 1 base and J by 7 bases, with 17 bases between. Germline V gives CDR1 SGHNT, CDR2 YENEEA.

The V call is TRBV12-5, the J call TRBJ2-1; 8 bases map to TRBD1. J gave up 0 bases and V 2 bases, and 6 bases lay outside the gene matches. From germline, CDR1 is LGHNT and CDR2 FRNRAP. CDR3 size: 17 residues. For the CDR3, the DNA is TGTGCTAGTGGTTTGCCTCGGGACAGGAGCTCCTACAATGAGCAGTTCTTC. Protein: CASGLPRDRSSYNEQFF.

The chain recombines TRBV6-6 with TRBJ2-7, with TRBD2 as a possible D gene (5 bases). Between the trimmed V and J ends, which lost 0 bases and 2 bases, there was a span of 14 bases. The CDR3 contains 16 residues. Germline values: CDR1 MNHNY, CDR2 SVGAGI (reference sequence). The CDR3, as DNA: TGTGCCAGCAGTTACTCAGGTGGGCGGGCGACCTACGAGCAGTACTTC. Its protein is CASSYSGGRATYEQYF.

The V and J genes are TRBV28 and TRBJ2-1; no clear D gene. Trimming took off 2 bases at V and 8 bases at J, with 16 bases between the two ends. Germline V gives CDR1 MDHEN, CDR2 SYDVKM. This CDR3 is built from 15 residues. The CDR3 sequence is CASSLGGTRSHEQFF. The CDR3 nucleotides read TGTGCCAGCAGTTTAGGCGGCACGAGGAGTCATGAGCAGTTCTTC.

The J gene is TRBJ2-5, the V gene TRBV14; TRBD2 aligns across 7 bases. Germline V lookup: CDR1 SGHDN, CDR2 FVKESK. V trimming: 0 bases; J trimming: 2 bases; junction bases outside the gene matches: 9. There are 17 residues in the CDR3. Here the CDR3 DNA reads TGTGCCAGCAGCCAAGATTACGGGCGGGGGATTCAAGAGACCCAGTACTTC. Protein: CASSQDYGRGIQETQYF. The variable domain in full, with the rest retrieved from reference TRBV14 and TRBJ2-5, is EAGVTQFPSHSVIEKGQTVTLRCDPISGHDNLYWYRRVMGKEIKFLLHFVKESKQDESGMPNNRFLAERTGGTYSTLKVQPAELEDSGVYFCASSQDYGRGIQETQYFGPGTRLLVL.

V usage is TRBV19 and J usage is TRBJ1-1; no clear D gene. V lost 7 bases, J lost 5 bases, and 8 bases lay in between. CDR1 LNHDA and CDR2 SQIVND come from the germline V gene (reference sequence). The CDR3 is 11 amino acids. The CDR3 region has the DNA TGTGCCAGTAATAGGAGAACTGAAGCTTTCTTT. Its protein is CASNRRTEAFF.